This paragraph reports one T cell receptor (beta chain). Its antigen is unidentified. Other DNA sequences in the sample encode the same CDR3. This entry is derived from a study of cytomegalovirus exposure and HLA in healthy donors. It was with 60 Vbeta and 13 Jbeta primers that the PCR ran. Original data processing: The count from a later analysis was some 80 million unique TCR beta chains, some 11 million of them shared. Profiling relied on immunoSEQ multiplex PCR, and the TCRdb table lists in-frame clones only, not all of them. That table gives V, J and clone size, and the DNA gave D and trimming. The table shows 150,000 to 200,000 clones, with about 87% occurring only once. Germline values: CDR1 SGHDN, CDR2 FVKESK. The CDR3 consists of 15 residues. V gave up 4 bases and J gave up 7 bases; unmatched junction bases: 5. Study findings and constraints: Previously analyzed data showed that most TCR beta V segments were productive at a frequency of about 87% or about 30%. Donors were assumed by presence/absence analyses to have roughly uniform sequencing depth.

The chain employs TRBV14 and TRBJ2-1; 12 nucleotides align to TRBD2. Sequenced: PBMCs. This clonotype was obtained from a woman younger than 35 in good health and CMV-seronegative. DNA for the CDR3: TGTGCCAGCAGCCCACTAGCGGGGGGTCCTAATGAGCAGTTCTTC. This sequence encodes CASSPLAGGPNEQFF.